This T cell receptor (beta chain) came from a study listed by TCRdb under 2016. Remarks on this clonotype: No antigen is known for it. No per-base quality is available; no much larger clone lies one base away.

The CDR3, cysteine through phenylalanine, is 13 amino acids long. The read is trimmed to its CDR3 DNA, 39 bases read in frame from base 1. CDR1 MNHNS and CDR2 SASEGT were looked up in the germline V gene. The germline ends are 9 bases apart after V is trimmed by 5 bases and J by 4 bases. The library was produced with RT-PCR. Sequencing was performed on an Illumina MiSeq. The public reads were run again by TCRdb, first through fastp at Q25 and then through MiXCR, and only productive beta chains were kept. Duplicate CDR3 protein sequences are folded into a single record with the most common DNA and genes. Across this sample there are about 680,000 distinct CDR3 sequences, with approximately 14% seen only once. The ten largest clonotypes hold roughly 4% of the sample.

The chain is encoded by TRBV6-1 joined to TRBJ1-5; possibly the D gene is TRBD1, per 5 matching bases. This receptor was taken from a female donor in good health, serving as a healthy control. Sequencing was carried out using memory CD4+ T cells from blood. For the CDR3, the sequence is CASSWGRNQPQHF. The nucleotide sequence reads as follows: TGTGCCAGCAGTTGGGGGAGGAATCAGCCCCAGCATTTT.